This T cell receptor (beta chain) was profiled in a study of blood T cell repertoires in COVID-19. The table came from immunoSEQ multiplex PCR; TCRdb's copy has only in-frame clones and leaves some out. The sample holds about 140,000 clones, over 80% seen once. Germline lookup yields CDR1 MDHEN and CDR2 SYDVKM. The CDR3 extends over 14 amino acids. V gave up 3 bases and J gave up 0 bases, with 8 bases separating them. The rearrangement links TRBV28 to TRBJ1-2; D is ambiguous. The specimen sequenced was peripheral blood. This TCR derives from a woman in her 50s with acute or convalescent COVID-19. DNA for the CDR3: TGTGCCAGCAGTTTCACAGATCCTAACTATGGCTACACCTTC. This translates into CASSFTDPNYGYTF.